A selection of T cell receptor beta chains follows, all from one sample in a study of CD8 T cells in Susac syndrome. Via MiXCR, TCRdb re-called the immunoSEQ multiplex PCR reads, giving one row per CDR3 protein. The sample contains some 99,000 distinct CDR3 sequences, around 97% of which appear only once. Sequences were obtained from CD4+ T cells from PBMCs. These receptors originate from a human donor in good health. Both conserved end residues are part of each CDR3. The D gene is left open where the match is weak. Size is stated for part of the rows, as once, few or many counts, or as a class when the clone is expanded.

CDR3aa: CASSLPPAGLATDTQYF; CDR3nt: TGCGCCAGCAGCCTCCCCCCGGCGGGACTAGCGACAGATACGCAGTATTTT; v_gene: TRBV5-1; d_gene: TRBD2; j_gene: TRBJ2-3; abundance: .
CDR3aa: CSASGGAHEQYF; CDR3nt: TGCAGTGCTAGCGGGGGGGCCCACGAGCAGTACTTC; v_gene: TRBV20-1; d_gene: TRBD2; j_gene: TRBJ2-7; abundance: .
CDR3aa: CASSPRDSSYEQYF; CDR3nt: TGTGCCAGCAGTCCCCGGGACAGTTCCTACGAGCAGTACTTC; v_gene: TRBV7-9; d_gene: TRBD1; j_gene: TRBJ2-7; abundance: .
CDR3aa: CASYRTGGNYEQYF; CDR3nt: TGTGCCAGCTATCGGACAGGGGGGAATTACGAGCAGTACTTC; v_gene: TRBV5-6; d_gene: TRBD1; j_gene: TRBJ2-7; abundance: .
CDR3aa: CASSSRASGGQETQYF; CDR3nt: TGTGCCAGCAGCTCCAGGGCTAGCGGGGGGCAAGAGACCCAGTACTTC; v_gene: TRBV7-2; d_gene: TRBD2; j_gene: TRBJ2-5; abundance: .
CDR3aa: CASSFSVTYNEQFF; CDR3nt: TGTGCCAGCAGCTTTAGCGTAACCTACAATGAGCAGTTCTTC; v_gene: TRBV7-9; d_gene: .; j_gene: TRBJ2-1; abundance: .
CDR3aa: CSGTGGDGYTF; CDR3nt: TGCAGCGGGACAGGGGGCGATGGCTACACCTTC; v_gene: TRBV29-1; d_gene: TRBD1; j_gene: TRBJ1-2; abundance: .
CDR3aa: CASSLVQGKTEAFF; CDR3nt: TGCGCCAGCAGCTTGGTACAGGGGAAGACTGAAGCTTTCTTT; v_gene: TRBV5-1; d_gene: TRBD1; j_gene: TRBJ1-1; abundance: .
CDR3aa: CASSEEAGGGETQYF; CDR3nt: TGTGCCAGCAGTGAAGAGGCAGGGGGCGGGGAGACCCAGTACTTC; v_gene: TRBV2; d_gene: TRBD1; j_gene: TRBJ2-5; abundance: .
CDR3aa: CAWSVQGKVCF; CDR3nt: TGTGCCTGGAGTGTACAGGGAAAGGTCTGCTTC; v_gene: TRBV30; d_gene: .; j_gene: TRBJ2-7; abundance: .
CDR3aa: CASSSANEQFF; CDR3nt: TGTGCCTCCTCCTCCGCCAATGAGCAGTTCTTC; v_gene: TRBV6-6; d_gene: .; j_gene: TRBJ2-1; abundance: .
CDR3aa: CASSPRQGARYEQYF; CDR3nt: TGTGCCAGCAGTCCCCGACAGGGGGCGAGATACGAGCAGTACTTC; v_gene: TRBV12-3/TRBV12-4; d_gene: TRBD1; j_gene: TRBJ2-7; abundance: .
CDR3aa: CASSRDGLNTEAFF; CDR3nt: TGTGCCAGCAGCCGGGACGGTTTGAACACTGAAGCTTTCTTT; v_gene: TRBV7-9; d_gene: .; j_gene: TRBJ1-1; abundance: .
CDR3aa: CASSLEGEQYF; CDR3nt: TGTGCCAGCAGCCTCGAGGGGGAGCAGTACTTC; v_gene: TRBV5-1; d_gene: .; j_gene: TRBJ2-7; abundance: few
CDR3aa: CASSSGQRETQYF; CDR3nt: TGTGCCAGCAGCTCGGGACAGAGAGAGACCCAGTACTTC; v_gene: TRBV7-2; d_gene: TRBD1; j_gene: TRBJ2-5; abundance: .
CDR3aa: CASSQGQGPIQETQYF; CDR3nt: TGTGCCAGCAGTCAGGGACAGGGACCCATCCAAGAGACCCAGTACTTC; v_gene: TRBV12-3/TRBV12-4; d_gene: TRBD1; j_gene: TRBJ2-5; abundance: .
CDR3aa: CASSTYQGSVKAFF; CDR3nt: TGTGCCAGCAGCACCTACCAGGGAAGCGTCAAAGCTTTCTTT; v_gene: TRBV3-1; d_gene: .; j_gene: TRBJ1-1; abundance: .
CDR3aa: CASSSQQGGEQFF; CDR3nt: TGTGCCAGCAGTTCCCAACAAGGGGGTGAGCAGTTCTTC; v_gene: TRBV12-3/TRBV12-4; d_gene: .; j_gene: TRBJ2-1; abundance: .
CDR3aa: CASSSVARVHEQYF; CDR3nt: TGTGCCAGCAGTTCCGTGGCCAGGGTCCACGAGCAGTACTTC; v_gene: TRBV12-3/TRBV12-4; d_gene: .; j_gene: TRBJ2-7; abundance: .
CDR3aa: CASSLSGDGYTF; CDR3nt: TGTGCCAGCAGTTTATCTGGCGATGGCTACACCTTC; v_gene: TRBV27; d_gene: .; j_gene: TRBJ1-2; abundance: .
CDR3aa: CSVSRTASMSYTF; CDR3nt: TGCAGCGTTTCACGGACGGCTTCTATGAGCTACACCTTC; v_gene: TRBV29-1; d_gene: .; j_gene: TRBJ1-2; abundance: .
CDR3aa: CASSFLNQPQHF; CDR3nt: TGTGCCAGCAGTTTCCTCAATCAGCCCCAGCATTTT; v_gene: TRBV12-3/TRBV12-4; d_gene: .; j_gene: TRBJ1-5; abundance: .
CDR3aa: CASSATSGGTGQYF; CDR3nt: TGTGCCAGCAGCGCGACTAGCGGGGGGACGGGCCAGTACTTC; v_gene: TRBV7-3; d_gene: TRBD2; j_gene: TRBJ2-5; abundance: .
CDR3aa: CASSQYAVGGKNTEAFF; CDR3nt: TGTGCCAGCAGCCAATACGCGGTCGGGGGGAAGAACACTGAAGCTTTCTTT; v_gene: TRBV3-1; d_gene: .; j_gene: TRBJ1-1; abundance: .
CDR3aa: CATSGWGPEYNEQFF; CDR3nt: TGTGCCACCAGTGGGTGGGGCCCTGAGTACAATGAGCAGTTCTTC; v_gene: TRBV24-1; d_gene: .; j_gene: TRBJ2-1; abundance: .
CDR3aa: CASSVLRDTGELFF; CDR3nt: TGTGCCAGCAGTGTACTCCGGGACACCGGGGAGCTGTTTTTT; v_gene: TRBV6-5; d_gene: .; j_gene: TRBJ2-2; abundance: .
CDR3aa: CASSLIERGSGGYTF; CDR3nt: TGTGCCAGCAGCTTAATCGAGAGGGGTAGTGGTGGCTACACCTTC; v_gene: TRBV7-2; d_gene: .; j_gene: TRBJ1-2; abundance: .
CDR3aa: CASSLAGKAGWADTQYF; CDR3nt: TGTGCCAGCAGCTTAGCCGGGAAAGCGGGATGGGCAGATACGCAGTATTTT; v_gene: TRBV7-2; d_gene: TRBD2; j_gene: TRBJ2-3; abundance: .
CDR3aa: CASSLSSIRTDTQYF; CDR3nt: TGCGCCAGCAGCTTGTCCAGCATCAGGACAGATACGCAGTATTTT; v_gene: TRBV5-1; d_gene: .; j_gene: TRBJ2-3; abundance: .
CDR3aa: CAWMRTEAFF; CDR3nt: TGTGCCTGGATGAGAACTGAAGCTTTCTTT; v_gene: TRBV30; d_gene: .; j_gene: TRBJ1-1; abundance: .
CDR3aa: CASSRTGIIDTQYF; CDR3nt: TGTGCCAGCAGCCGGACAGGGATAATCGATACGCAGTATTTT; v_gene: TRBV2; d_gene: TRBD1; j_gene: TRBJ2-3; abundance: .
CDR3aa: CASKQWGGYTF; CDR3nt: TGTGCCAGCAAGCAGTGGGGTGGCTACACCTTC; v_gene: TRBV6-5; d_gene: .; j_gene: TRBJ1-2; abundance: .
CDR3aa: CASRGGSGTSLPDTQYF; CDR3nt: TGTGCCAGCAGGGGGGGGAGCGGGACTAGCCTCCCAGATACGCAGTATTTT; v_gene: TRBV7-2; d_gene: TRBD2; j_gene: TRBJ2-3; abundance: .
CDR3aa: CASSLSLGGAEETQYF; CDR3nt: TGTGCCAGCAGCTTATCCCTGGGGGGCGCAGAAGAGACCCAGTACTTC; v_gene: TRBV7-2; d_gene: .; j_gene: TRBJ2-5; abundance: .
CDR3aa: CASSPPGASYNEQFF; CDR3nt: TGTGCCAGCTCACCCCCGGGGGCCTCCTACAATGAGCAGTTCTTC; v_gene: TRBV18; d_gene: .; j_gene: TRBJ2-1; abundance: .
CDR3aa: CASSLLGNYEQYF; CDR3nt: TGTGCCAGCAGCTTATTAGGGAACTACGAGCAGTACTTC; v_gene: TRBV7-9; d_gene: .; j_gene: TRBJ2-7; abundance: .
CDR3aa: CASSVEDPGSYEQYF; CDR3nt: TGTGCCAGCAGTGTAGAAGATCCGGGGTCCTACGAGCAGTACTTC; v_gene: TRBV2; d_gene: .; j_gene: TRBJ2-7; abundance: .
CDR3aa: CASSPAGGSYNEQFF; CDR3nt: TGTGCCAGCAGCCCAGCAGGGGGATCCTACAATGAGCAGTTCTTC; v_gene: TRBV3-1; d_gene: TRBD1; j_gene: TRBJ2-1; abundance: .
CDR3aa: CASTSGYNEQFF; CDR3nt: TGTGCGTCGACTAGCGGATACAATGAGCAGTTCTTC; v_gene: TRBV28; d_gene: TRBD2; j_gene: TRBJ2-1; abundance: once
CDR3aa: CSVVRDGLTEAFF; CDR3nt: TGCAGCGTTGTGCGGGACGGTCTGACTGAAGCTTTCTTT; v_gene: TRBV29-1; d_gene: .; j_gene: TRBJ1-1; abundance: .
CDR3aa: CASSQDQMAGPPSEETQYF; CDR3nt: TGTGCCAGCAGCCAAGATCAGATGGCGGGACCACCCTCGGAAGAGACCCAGTACTTC; v_gene: TRBV3-1; d_gene: .; j_gene: TRBJ2-5; abundance: .
CDR3aa: CASSLEGTGDYEQYF; CDR3nt: TGCGCCAGCAGCTTGGAGGGGACAGGGGACTACGAGCAGTACTTC; v_gene: TRBV5-1; d_gene: TRBD1; j_gene: TRBJ2-7; abundance: .
CDR3aa: CASSQVRDRGSNNEQFF; CDR3nt: TGTGCCAGCAGCCAAGTAAGGGACAGGGGTTCTAACAATGAGCAGTTCTTC; v_gene: TRBV14; d_gene: TRBD1; j_gene: TRBJ2-1; abundance: once
CDR3aa: CASSVRTSGTAAYEQYF; CDR3nt: TGTGCCAGCAGCGTCCGGACTAGCGGTACCGCGGCCTACGAGCAGTACTTC; v_gene: TRBV7-2; d_gene: TRBD2; j_gene: TRBJ2-7; abundance: .